Shown below are 3 T cell receptor beta chains from a single sample sequenced in a study of blood T cells in healthy people across ages. Combining a sample-barcoded 5' primer with a J-beta primer mix, a second PCR ran for roughly 7 to 12 cycles. TCRdb passed the 5' RACE reads through MiXCR, listing each CDR3 protein once. Among some 710,000 distinct CDR3 sequences listed, around 50% were seen once. Sequenced sample: blood. Receptors originate from a man older than 75 in good health.

The gene calls are TRBV5-1 and TRBJ2-7; D possibly matches TRBD1 or TRBD2 (5 bases each). Matching the DNA end better, TRBJ2-4 makes the J call doubtful. The germline CDR1 and CDR2 sequences are SGHRS and YFSETQ. The CDR3 spans 14 residues. In DNA form, the CDR3 reads TGCGCCAGCAGCAACAACCGGGGCGAAAACATTCAGTACTTC. Its protein is CASSNNRGENIQYF.

This chain joins TRBV7-2 and TRBJ2-2; unclear D gene. V lost 1 base and J 0 bases, leaving 9 bases between the germline ends. Germline CDR1 reads SGHTA; CDR2 reads FQGNSA. This CDR3 comprises 16 residues. The CDR3 is CASSLVKYANTGELFF. The DNA for the CDR3 is TGTGCCAGCAGCTTAGTTAAATACGCGAACACCGGGGAGCTGTTTTTT.

This clonotype has more than one count but fewer than ten. The chain joins TRBV6-6 to TRBJ2-7; D possibly corresponds to TRBD2 (6 bases). This CDR3 has 15 residues. Trimming took off 5 bases at V and 5 bases at J, with 19 bases between the two ends. Looked up from germline, CDR1 is MNHNY and CDR2 is SVGAGI (reference sequence). CDR3 nucleotide sequence: TGTGCCAGCAGTAGCAGCGGGTTGAGAAAAAACGAGCAGTACTTC. Translation: CASSSSGLRKNEQYF.